The rows below give T cell receptor beta chains drawn from one sample of a study of graft-versus-host responses after intestinal transplantation. The table came from immunoSEQ multiplex PCR; TCRdb's copy has only in-frame clones and leaves some out. The data hold approximately 15,000 clones, with about 60% observed a single time. Source: ileum tissue, taken 524 days after transplant. These receptors were obtained from a human patient who received an intestinal transplant, so some T cells may come from the graft donor. Each CDR3 is given with its conserved first and last residue. Each record gives: CDR3 DNA, CDR3 protein, D gene, V gene, J gene, clone size. The D gene is left open where the match is weak. The size of a clone is reported for some rows only, either as once, few or many, or as a class for expanded clones.

TGCGCCAGCAGCCAAGATAGCGGCGCGAGGGAGACCCAGTACTTC,CASSQDSGARETQYF,.,TRBV4-3,TRBJ2-5,.
TGCGCCAGCAGCCCTGGGACAGTAGCGTACGAGCAGTACTTC,CASSPGTVAYEQYF,TRBD1,TRBV5-1,TRBJ2-7,.
TGTGCCAGCAGCCTGGGACAGGTCAGTTCACCCCTCCACTTT,CASSLGQVSSPLHF,TRBD1,TRBV5-6,TRBJ1-6,.
TGCGCCAGCAGCCAAGATGGGGCAAGTGGCCCAGATACGCAGTATTTT,CASSQDGASGPDTQYF,.,TRBV4-3,TRBJ2-3,.
TGTGCCAGCAGCTTGGCGGGCAGCGGATACTATGGCTACACCTTC,CASSLAGSGYYGYTF,.,TRBV7-9,TRBJ1-2,few
TGTGCCATCAGAACTAGCGGGGGGGCCGTAGATACGCAGTATTTT,CAIRTSGGAVDTQYF,TRBD2,TRBV10-3,TRBJ2-3,.
TGTGCCAGCAGCGCGACTTCGAACACCGGGGAGCTGTTTTTT,CASSATSNTGELFF,.,TRBV9,TRBJ2-2,.
TGTGCCAGCAGTTCGCCGGGACAGGGGAACACTGAAGCTTTCTTT,CASSSPGQGNTEAFF,TRBD1,TRBV27,TRBJ1-1,few
TGTGCCAGCAGCTTAGTAGGAGGACTTCGGGATACGCAGTATTTT,CASSLVGGLRDTQYF,.,TRBV11-2,TRBJ2-3,once
TGTGCCAGCAGCTTAGCGTACGGGAATGAAAAACTGTTTTTT,CASSLAYGNEKLFF,.,TRBV7-9,TRBJ1-4,once
TGTGCCAGCAGCACAGGGTTCAATAATGAAAAACTGTTTTTT,CASSTGFNNEKLFF,.,TRBV7-9,TRBJ1-4,once
TGTGCCAGCAGCTTGGACGTAGGGGTCGGAAACACCATATATTTT,CASSLDVGVGNTIYF,.,TRBV5-4,TRBJ1-3,.
TGTGCCAGTAGTGCGACACGGAAGGACACTGAAGCTTTCTTT,CASSATRKDTEAFF,.,TRBV19,TRBJ1-1,.
TGTGCCAGCAGTCCAGGGTACACTGAAGCTTTCTTT,CASSPGYTEAFF,.,TRBV6-5,TRBJ1-1,.
TGTGCCAGCAGTTACTCCGGGACAGGGGTTAACTATGGCTACACCTTC,CASSYSGTGVNYGYTF,TRBD1,TRBV6-5,TRBJ1-2,few
TGTGCCAGCAGTACGACAGGGGGCGCATCCTACGAGCAGTACTTC,CASSTTGGASYEQYF,TRBD1,TRBV6-5,TRBJ2-7,.
TGCGCCAGCAGCCCGGGGGGCCTCTCCTACAATGAGCAGTTCTTC,CASSPGGLSYNEQFF,.,TRBV4-3,TRBJ2-1,.
TGTGCCAGCAGTGAAGCAACAGGGGGTGGTAACTATGGCTACACCTTC,CASSEATGGGNYGYTF,TRBD1,TRBV6-1,TRBJ1-2,.
TGTGCCTGGAGCCCGGGACTACTCACCACTAGCACAGATACGCAGTATTTT,CAWSPGLLTTSTDTQYF,TRBD2,TRBV30,TRBJ2-3,few
TGTGCCAGCAGCCCACCCCGGGACAAATTTTGGAACACCATATATTTT,CASSPPRDKFWNTIYF,.,TRBV2,TRBJ1-3,.
TGTGCCAGCAGTCCCGGGGGGTCCTACGAGCAGTACTTC,CASSPGGSYEQYF,TRBD2,TRBV6-6,TRBJ2-7,few
TGTGCCAGCAGCCCGGACAGGGGGCGTGAAAAACTGTTTTTT,CASSPDRGREKLFF,TRBD1,TRBV6-5,TRBJ1-4,.
TGTGCCAGCAGTTACTGGGGGGGTCCTGGGGCCAACGTCCTGACTTTC,CASSYWGGPGANVLTF,TRBD2,TRBV6-6,TRBJ2-6,few
TGTGCCAGCAGTGGGACTAGAGAAGAGACCCAGTACTTC,CASSGTREETQYF,TRBD2,TRBV27,TRBJ2-5,.
TGCGCCAGCACTCAGACAGGGGACCCGTCGGGAGCTTTCTTT,CASTQTGDPSGAFF,TRBD1,TRBV10-2,TRBJ1-1,.
TGTGCCAGCAGCTCCGGGACAGGGGGACCCGGGGAGCTGTTTTTT,CASSSGTGGPGELFF,TRBD1,TRBV5-5,TRBJ2-2,.
TGTGCCAGCAGTTACTCGGGGCAGGACCCCTCCTACGAGCAGTACTTC,CASSYSGQDPSYEQYF,.,TRBV6-6,TRBJ2-7,.
TGTGCCAGCTCACAGACTCGGGGGAGCGAGCAGTACTTC,CASSQTRGSEQYF,.,TRBV18,TRBJ2-7,.
TGTGCCTGGAGATACAATCGGGGGAGAGAGACCCAGTACTTC,CAWRYNRGRETQYF,.,TRBV30,TRBJ2-5,few
TGTGCCTGGAGTGTACAGCACGACAACCCCCTCCACTTT,CAWSVQHDNPLHF,.,TRBV30,TRBJ1-6,once
TGTGCCAGCAGCGCCCGGGACAAGAACACTGAAGCTTTCTTT,CASSARDKNTEAFF,.,TRBV7-9,TRBJ1-1,.
TGTGCCAGCAGTGACAGGGGCACCGGGGAGCTGTTTTTT,CASSDRGTGELFF,.,TRBV6-4,TRBJ2-2,.
TGTGCCAGCAGGGGGGGATGGTCAAACTACGAGCAGTACTTC,CASRGGWSNYEQYF,.,TRBV6-1,TRBJ2-7,.
TGTGCCAGCAGTCAAGGGGAATCTGGAAACACCATATATTTT,CASSQGESGNTIYF,.,TRBV6-6,TRBJ1-3,few
TGTGCCAGTAGCTCAGGGGGTTACAATGAGCAGTTCTTC,CASSSGGYNEQFF,TRBD1,TRBV19,TRBJ2-1,.
TGTGCCAGCAGTACGGGACAGGGGAAGGGCGGGGAGCTGTTTTTT,CASSTGQGKGGELFF,TRBD1,TRBV6-6,TRBJ2-2,few